Listed below are T cell receptor beta chains from one sample, sequenced in a study of blood T cells in healthy people across ages. TCRdb reprocessed the 5' RACE reads with MiXCR, giving one entry per CDR3 protein. Altogether 650,000 to 950,000 distinct CDR3 sequences are present, roughly 44% being singletons, with the ten largest covering about a fifth. The sequenced material came from blood. These receptors were obtained from a man aged 55 to 69 in good health. The CDR3 runs from the conserved cysteine through the conserved F or W. D genes are given only for firm matches. Expanded clones are given a class, and other clones once, few, many or no size at all.

CDR3: CASSQARGLGAFF
DNA: TGTGCCAGCAGCCAAGCCAGGGGCCTGGGAGCTTTCTTT
V: TRBV14
D: NA
size: NA
J: TRBJ1-1
length: 13

CDR3: CASSPDRVRDEQYF
DNA: TGTGCCAGCAGCCCCGACAGGGTTCGGGACGAGCAGTACTTC
V: TRBV3-1
D: TRBD1
size: NA
J: TRBJ2-7
length: 14

CDR3: CASSPLAVAQETQYF
DNA: TGTGCCAGCAGCCCCCTCGCGGTGGCCCAAGAGACCCAGTACTTC
V: TRBV7-8
D: NA
size: NA
J: TRBJ2-5
length: 15

CDR3: CASSNPMQATNQPQHF
DNA: TGTGCCAGCAGCAATCCCATGCAGGCTACTAATCAGCCCCAGCATTTT
V: TRBV7-2
D: NA
size: few
J: TRBJ1-5
length: 16

CDR3: CASSSSAGTNSYNSPLHF
DNA: TGTGCCAGCAGTTCATCCGCCGGGACAAACTCCTATAATTCACCCCTCCACTTT
V: TRBV12-3/TRBV12-4
D: NA
size: once
J: TRBJ1-6
length: 18

CDR3: CASTSSGARNSPLHF
DNA: TGTGCCAGCACCTCTAGTGGGGCGCGTAATTCACCCCTCCACTTT
V: TRBV7-2
D: NA
size: few
J: TRBJ1-6
length: 15

CDR3: CASSLGLATNEQFF
DNA: TGTGCCAGCAGCTTAGGCCTGGCGACCAATGAGCAGTTCTTC
V: TRBV7-2
D: NA
size: many
J: TRBJ2-1
length: 14

CDR3: CASSQEGVAYSPLHF
DNA: TGCGCCAGCAGCCAAGAGGGGGTAGCCTACTCACCCCTCCACTTT
V: TRBV4-3
D: NA
size: few
J: TRBJ1-6
length: 15

CDR3: CASSPTAAAKDTEAFF
DNA: TGTGCCAGCAGCCCCACGGCTGCGGCAAAGGACACTGAAGCTTTCTTT
V: TRBV6-5
D: NA
size: NA
J: TRBJ1-1
length: 16

CDR3: CASSLSRGQGAEAFF
DNA: TGTGCCAGCAGCTTAAGTAGAGGACAGGGGGCTGAAGCTTTCTTT
V: TRBV7-2
D: TRBD1
size: NA
J: TRBJ1-1
length: 15

CDR3: CSVPVGGNSYEQYF
DNA: TGCAGCGTCCCCGTAGGGGGGAACTCCTACGAGCAGTACTTC
V: TRBV29-1
D: NA
size: many
J: TRBJ2-7
length: 14

CDR3: CASSKPGYYGYTF
DNA: TGTGCCAGCAGTAAACCGGGCTACTATGGCTACACCTTC
V: TRBV12-3/TRBV12-4
D: NA
size: NA
J: TRBJ1-2
length: 13

CDR3: CASSEVGTGYGYTF
DNA: TGTGCCAGCAGTGAAGTAGGGACAGGCTATGGCTACACCTTC
V: TRBV6-1
D: TRBD1
size: once
J: TRBJ1-2
length: 14

CDR3: CAIRGDTYNEQYF
DNA: TGTGCCATCAGGGGGGACACATACAATGAGCAGTACTTC
V: TRBV10-3
D: NA
size: NA
J: TRBJ2-7
length: 13

CDR3: CASRPSIAHNEQFF
DNA: TGTGCCAGCAGACCGTCCATCGCGCACAATGAGCAGTTCTTC
V: TRBV3-1
D: NA
size: few
J: TRBJ2-1
length: 14

CDR3: CSARGSPLAGGPVDQETQYF
DNA: TGCAGTGCTAGAGGTTCCCCCCTAGCGGGGGGGCCAGTGGATCAAGAGACCCAGTACTTC
V: TRBV20-1
D: TRBD2
size: NA
J: TRBJ2-5
length: 20

CDR3: CAISDGTGFYEQYF
DNA: TGTGCCATCAGTGACGGGACAGGATTCTACGAGCAGTACTTC
V: TRBV10-3
D: TRBD1
size: NA
J: TRBJ2-7
length: 14

CDR3: CASSDPRGGQETQYF
DNA: TGTGCCAGCAGTGACCCGCGGGGGGGTCAAGAGACCCAGTACTTC
V: TRBV25-1
D: TRBD2
size: NA
J: TRBJ2-5
length: 15

CDR3: CASSLEGGGLSYEQYF
DNA: TGTGCCAGCAGCTTAGAGGGCGGGGGATTGTCCTACGAGCAGTACTTC
V: TRBV7-2
D: TRBD2
size: many
J: TRBJ2-7
length: 16

CDR3: CASSQTGTIQETQYF
DNA: TGTGCCAGCAGCCAAACCGGGACAATCCAAGAGACCCAGTACTTC
V: TRBV14
D: NA
size: few
J: TRBJ2-5
length: 15

CDR3: CASSPTGVSTDTQYF
DNA: TGTGCCAGCAGTCCGACAGGGGTTAGCACAGATACGCAGTATTTT
V: TRBV6-2/TRBV6-3
D: TRBD1
size: NA
J: TRBJ2-3
length: 15

CDR3: CASSSTGTVAYGYTF
DNA: TGTGCCAGCAGTTCCACCGGGACAGTCGCTTATGGCTACACCTTC
V: TRBV27
D: TRBD1
size: few
J: TRBJ1-2
length: 15

CDR3: CASTPDTRETQYF
DNA: TGTGCCAGCACCCCCGATACCAGAGAGACCCAGTACTTC
V: TRBV7-2
D: NA
size: NA
J: TRBJ2-5
length: 13

CDR3: CASTRTLFYRGQETQYF
DNA: TGTGCCAGCACTCGCACCCTTTTTTACAGGGGGCAGGAGACCCAGTACTTC
V: TRBV2
D: TRBD1
size: NA
J: TRBJ2-5
length: 17

CDR3: CSAPDAREYNEQYF
DNA: TGCAGTGCCCCGGACGCCAGGGAGTACAATGAGCAGTACTTC
V: TRBV20-1
D: NA
size: once
J: TRBJ2-7
length: 14

CDR3: CASSSQQSSYNEQYF
DNA: TGTGCCAGCAGCTCTCAACAGAGCTCCTACAATGAGCAGTACTTC
V: TRBV11-2
D: NA
size: once
J: TRBJ2-7
length: 15

CDR3: CASTYGRGISQETQYF
DNA: TGTGCCAGCACCTACGGAAGGGGGATCTCCCAAGAGACCCAGTACTTC
V: TRBV6-2/TRBV6-3
D: NA
size: few
J: TRBJ2-5
length: 16

CDR3: CASSQDTPPSPGDTQYF
DNA: TGCGCCAGCAGCCAAGATACTCCCCCCAGTCCGGGGGATACGCAGTATTTT
V: TRBV4-3
D: NA
size: few
J: TRBJ2-3
length: 17

CDR3: CSARTSGGINEQFF
DNA: TGCAGTGCGAGGACTAGCGGGGGTATCAATGAGCAGTTCTTC
V: TRBV20-1
D: TRBD2
size: few
J: TRBJ2-1
length: 14

CDR3: CASSPTWGQPEAFF
DNA: TGTGCCAGCTCACCGACCTGGGGCCAACCTGAAGCTTTCTTT
V: TRBV18
D: NA
size: NA
J: TRBJ1-1
length: 14

CDR3: CASTFAGMAGSAINYGYTF
DNA: TGTGCCAGCACCTTCGCAGGGATGGCCGGCTCGGCGATTAACTATGGCTACACCTTC
V: TRBV6-1
D: NA
size: NA
J: TRBJ1-2
length: 19

CDR3: CASDRGQGGEKLFF
DNA: TGTGCCAGCGACAGGGGGCAAGGCGGTGAAAAACTGTTTTTT
V: TRBV6-1
D: TRBD1
size: NA
J: TRBJ1-4
length: 14

CDR3: CASSRTTTNYGYTF
DNA: TGTGCCAGCAGCCGGACAACTACTAACTATGGCTACACCTTC
V: TRBV12-3/TRBV12-4
D: NA
size: NA
J: TRBJ1-2
length: 14

CDR3: CSARDPGGANYGYTF
DNA: TGCAGTGCTAGAGACCCAGGGGGAGCTAACTATGGCTACACCTTC
V: TRBV20-1
D: TRBD1
size: few
J: TRBJ1-2
length: 15

CDR3: CASSVALAGRDTQYF
DNA: TGTGCCAGCAGCGTAGCATTAGCGGGGAGAGATACGCAGTATTTT
V: TRBV9
D: TRBD2
size: NA
J: TRBJ2-3
length: 15

CDR3: CASGLVRETDRRSEKLFF
DNA: TGTGCTAGTGGTTTGGTACGGGAGACGGACCGACGAAGCGAAAAACTGTTTTTT
V: TRBV12-5
D: NA
size: NA
J: TRBJ1-4
length: 18

CDR3: CASSHGQSRETQYF
DNA: TGTGCCAGCAGCCACGGACAGTCAAGAGAGACCCAGTACTTC
V: TRBV7-2
D: NA
size: few
J: TRBJ2-5
length: 14

CDR3: CAISGIWDEQYF
DNA: TGTGCCATCAGTGGGATCTGGGACGAGCAGTACTTC
V: TRBV10-3
D: NA
size: NA
J: TRBJ2-7
length: 12

CDR3: CASSLQGARGAFF
DNA: TGTGCCAGCAGTTTACAGGGGGCGAGGGGAGCTTTCTTT
V: TRBV12-3/TRBV12-4
D: TRBD1
size: NA
J: TRBJ1-1
length: 13

CDR3: CASRGLRAGADTQYF
DNA: TGTGCCAGCAGGGGGCTGAGGGCAGGAGCAGATACGCAGTATTTT
V: TRBV6-1
D: NA
size: NA
J: TRBJ2-3
length: 15

CDR3: CSVRDGTDTQYF
DNA: TGCAGCGTCCGGGACGGCACAGATACGCAGTATTTT
V: TRBV29-1
D: NA
size: few
J: TRBJ2-3
length: 12

CDR3: CASSKERGTYNEQFF
DNA: TGTGCCAGCAGCAAAGAGCGGGGGACCTACAATGAGCAGTTCTTC
V: TRBV7-3
D: TRBD2
size: NA
J: TRBJ2-1
length: 15

CDR3: CASSPGLGDAQYF
DNA: TGTGCCAGCTCACCAGGTTTGGGTGATGCGCAGTATTTT
V: TRBV18
D: NA
size: NA
J: TRBJ2-3
length: 13

CDR3: CASSLTGPHEQYF
DNA: TGTGCCAGCAGCTTGACAGGGCCCCACGAGCAGTACTTC
V: TRBV5-6
D: NA
size: few
J: TRBJ2-7
length: 13

CDR3: CSGERGKYNEQFF
DNA: TGCAGCGGGGAGCGGGGGAAATACAATGAGCAGTTCTTC
V: TRBV29-1
D: TRBD2
size: NA
J: TRBJ2-1
length: 13

CDR3: CASSWGQGGNSPLHF
DNA: TGTGCCAGCAGCTGGGGACAGGGGGGTAATTCACCCCTCCACTTT
V: TRBV5-6
D: TRBD1
size: NA
J: TRBJ1-6
length: 15

CDR3: CASSQEFAGAKDTQYF
DNA: TGCGCCAGCAGCCAAGAATTCGCGGGGGCTAAAGATACGCAGTATTTT
V: TRBV4-3
D: NA
size: NA
J: TRBJ2-3
length: 16

CDR3: CASSFGASGFDNEQFF
DNA: TGTGCCAGCAGTTTTGGGGCTAGCGGGTTCGACAATGAGCAGTTCTTC
V: TRBV6-6
D: TRBD2
size: NA
J: TRBJ2-1
length: 16